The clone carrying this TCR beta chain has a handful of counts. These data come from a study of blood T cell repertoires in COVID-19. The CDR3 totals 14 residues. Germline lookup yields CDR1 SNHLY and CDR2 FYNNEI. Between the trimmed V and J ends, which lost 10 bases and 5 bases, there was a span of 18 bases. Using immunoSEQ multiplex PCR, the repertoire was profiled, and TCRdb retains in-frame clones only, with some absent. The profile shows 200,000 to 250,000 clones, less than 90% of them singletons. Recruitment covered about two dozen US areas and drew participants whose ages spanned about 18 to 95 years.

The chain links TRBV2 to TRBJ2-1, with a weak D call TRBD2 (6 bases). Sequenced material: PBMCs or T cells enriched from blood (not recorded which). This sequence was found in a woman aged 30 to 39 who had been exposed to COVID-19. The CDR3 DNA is TGTGCCACCAGCGTAGGCAGGACTAACAATGAGCAGTTCTTC. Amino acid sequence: CATSVGRTNNEQFF.